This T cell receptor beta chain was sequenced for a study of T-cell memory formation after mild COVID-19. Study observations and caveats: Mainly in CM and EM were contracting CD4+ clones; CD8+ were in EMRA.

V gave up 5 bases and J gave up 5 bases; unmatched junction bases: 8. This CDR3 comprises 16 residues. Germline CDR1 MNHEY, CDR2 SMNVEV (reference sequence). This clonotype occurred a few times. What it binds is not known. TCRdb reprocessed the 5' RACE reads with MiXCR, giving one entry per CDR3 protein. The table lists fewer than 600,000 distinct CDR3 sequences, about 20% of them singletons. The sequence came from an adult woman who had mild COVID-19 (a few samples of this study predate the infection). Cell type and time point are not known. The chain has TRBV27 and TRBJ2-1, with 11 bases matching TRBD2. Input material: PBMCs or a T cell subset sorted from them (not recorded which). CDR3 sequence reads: CASSRGLAETDNEQFF. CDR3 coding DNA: TGTGCCAGCAGTCGGGGACTAGCGGAAACGGACAATGAGCAGTTCTTC.